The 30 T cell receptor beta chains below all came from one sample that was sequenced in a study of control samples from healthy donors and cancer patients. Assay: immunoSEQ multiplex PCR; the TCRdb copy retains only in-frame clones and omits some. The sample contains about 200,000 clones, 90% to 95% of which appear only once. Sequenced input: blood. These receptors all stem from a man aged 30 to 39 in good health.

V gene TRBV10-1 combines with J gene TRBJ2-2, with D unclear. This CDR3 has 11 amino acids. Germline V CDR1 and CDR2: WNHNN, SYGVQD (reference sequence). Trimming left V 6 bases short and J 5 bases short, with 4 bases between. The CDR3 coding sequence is TGCGCCAGCAGGGGTACCGGGGAGCTGTTTTTT. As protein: CASRGTGELFF.

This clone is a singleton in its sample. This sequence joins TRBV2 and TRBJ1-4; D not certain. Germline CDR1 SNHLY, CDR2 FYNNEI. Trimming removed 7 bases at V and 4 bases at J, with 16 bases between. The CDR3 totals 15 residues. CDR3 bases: TGTGCCAGCATGACAAGGCCTACCTATAATGAAAAACTGTTTTTT. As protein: CASMTRPTYNEKLFF.

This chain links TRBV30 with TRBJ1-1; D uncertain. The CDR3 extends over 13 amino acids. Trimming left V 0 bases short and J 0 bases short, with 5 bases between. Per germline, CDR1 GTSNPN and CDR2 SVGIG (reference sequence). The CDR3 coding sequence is TGTGCCTGGAGTGTTGGGTTGAACACTGAAGCTTTCTTT. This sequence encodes CAWSVGLNTEAFF.

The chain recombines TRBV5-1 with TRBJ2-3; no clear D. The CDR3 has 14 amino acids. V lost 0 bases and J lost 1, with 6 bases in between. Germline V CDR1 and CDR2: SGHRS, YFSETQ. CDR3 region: CASSLAPGTDTQYF. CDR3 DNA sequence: TGCGCCAGCAGCTTGGCGCCTGGCACAGATACGCAGTATTTT. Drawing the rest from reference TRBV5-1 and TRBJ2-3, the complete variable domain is KAGVTQTPRYLIKTRGQQVTLSCSPISGHRSVSWYQQTPGQGLQFLFEYFSETQRNKGNFPGRFSGRQFSNSRSEMNVSTLELGDSALYLCASSLAPGTDTQYFGPGTRLTVL.

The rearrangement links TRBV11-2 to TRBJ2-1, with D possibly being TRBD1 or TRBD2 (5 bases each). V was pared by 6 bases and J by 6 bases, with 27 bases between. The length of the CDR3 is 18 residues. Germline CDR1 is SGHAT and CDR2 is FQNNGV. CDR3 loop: CASSPLGVSRFKGNEQFF. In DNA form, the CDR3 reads TGTGCCAGCAGTCCCCTGGGGGTGTCCCGCTTCAAGGGCAATGAGCAGTTCTTC.

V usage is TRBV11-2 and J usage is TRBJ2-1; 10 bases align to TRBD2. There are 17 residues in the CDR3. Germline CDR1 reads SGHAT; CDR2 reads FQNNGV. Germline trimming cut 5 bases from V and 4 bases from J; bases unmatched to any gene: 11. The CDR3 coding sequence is TGTGCCAGCAGCCCAGGAAGTGGGACTAGCGATTACAATGAGCAGTTCTTC. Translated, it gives CASSPGSGTSDYNEQFF.

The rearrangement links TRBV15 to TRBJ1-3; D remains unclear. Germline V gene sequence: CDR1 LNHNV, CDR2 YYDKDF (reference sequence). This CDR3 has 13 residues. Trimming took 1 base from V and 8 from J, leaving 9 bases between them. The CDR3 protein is CATSRVRADTIYF. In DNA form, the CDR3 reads TGTGCCACCAGCAGAGTAAGGGCCGACACCATATATTTT.

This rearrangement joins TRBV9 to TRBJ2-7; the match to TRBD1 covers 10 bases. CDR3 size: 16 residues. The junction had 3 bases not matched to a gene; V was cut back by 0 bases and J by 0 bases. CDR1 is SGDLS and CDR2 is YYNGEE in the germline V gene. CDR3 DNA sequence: TGTGCCAGCAGCGTAGGAGGGGACAGGGGCTCCTACGAGCAGTACTTC. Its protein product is CASSVGGDRGSYEQYF. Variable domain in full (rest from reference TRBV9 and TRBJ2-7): DSGVTQTPKHLITATGQRVTLRCSPRSGDLSVYWYQQSLDQGLQFLIQYYNGEERAKGNILERFSAQQFPDLHSELNLSSLELGDSALYFCASSVGGDRGSYEQYFGPGTRLTVT.

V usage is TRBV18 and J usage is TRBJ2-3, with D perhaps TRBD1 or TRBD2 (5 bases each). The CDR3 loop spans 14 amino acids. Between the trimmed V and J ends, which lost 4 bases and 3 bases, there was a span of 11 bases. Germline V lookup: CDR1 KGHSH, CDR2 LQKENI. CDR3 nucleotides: TGTGCCAGCTCACAGGGGAGAGGAACAGATACGCAGTATTTT. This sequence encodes CASSQGRGTDTQYF.

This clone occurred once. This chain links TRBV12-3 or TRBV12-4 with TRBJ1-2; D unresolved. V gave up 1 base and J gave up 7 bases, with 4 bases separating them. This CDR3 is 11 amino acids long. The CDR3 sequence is CASSLGAGYTF. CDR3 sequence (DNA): TGTGCCAGCAGTTTAGGGGCTGGCTACACCTTC.

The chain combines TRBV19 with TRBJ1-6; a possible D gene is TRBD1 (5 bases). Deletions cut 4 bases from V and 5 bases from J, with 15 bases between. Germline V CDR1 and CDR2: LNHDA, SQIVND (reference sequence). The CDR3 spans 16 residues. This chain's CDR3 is CASSRSGPADNSPLHF. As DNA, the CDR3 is TGTGCCAGTAGTAGGTCAGGGCCTGCCGATAATTCACCCCTCCACTTT.

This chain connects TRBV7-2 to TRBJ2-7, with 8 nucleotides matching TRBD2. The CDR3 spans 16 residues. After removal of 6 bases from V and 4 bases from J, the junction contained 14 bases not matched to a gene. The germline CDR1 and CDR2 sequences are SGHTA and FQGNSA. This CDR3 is CASSLQGNGGVYEQYF. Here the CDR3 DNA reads TGTGCCAGCAGTTTACAGGGCAACGGGGGGGTATACGAGCAGTACTTC.

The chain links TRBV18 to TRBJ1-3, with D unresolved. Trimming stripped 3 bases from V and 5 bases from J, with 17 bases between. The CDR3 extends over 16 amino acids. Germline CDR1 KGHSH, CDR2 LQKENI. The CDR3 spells CASSPNSPGNRNTIYF. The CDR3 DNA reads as TGTGCCAGCTCACCTAACTCGCCGGGAAACAGAAACACCATATATTTT.

The CDR3: CASRLYYEQYF. The CDR3 nucleotides are TGTGCCAGCCGCCTTTACTACGAGCAGTACTTC. This sequence joins TRBV28 and TRBJ2-7; D not resolved. V was pared by 8 bases and J by 3 bases, with 8 bases between. Germline V CDR1 and CDR2: MDHEN, SYDVKM. The CDR3 is made up of 11 amino acids.

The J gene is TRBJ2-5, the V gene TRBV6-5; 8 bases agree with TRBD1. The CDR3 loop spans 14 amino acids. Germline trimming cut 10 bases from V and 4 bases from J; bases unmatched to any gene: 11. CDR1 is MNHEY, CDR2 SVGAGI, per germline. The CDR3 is CAIPGQGIAETQYF. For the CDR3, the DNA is TGTGCCATTCCAGGACAGGGTATCGCAGAGACCCAGTACTTC.

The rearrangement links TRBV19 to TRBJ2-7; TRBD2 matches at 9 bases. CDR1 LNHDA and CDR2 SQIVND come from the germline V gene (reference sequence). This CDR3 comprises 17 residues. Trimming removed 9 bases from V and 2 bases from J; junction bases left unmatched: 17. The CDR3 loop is CARPGQVASGVTYEQYF. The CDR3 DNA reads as TGTGCCAGGCCGGGGCAGGTCGCTAGCGGGGTAACCTACGAGCAGTACTTC.

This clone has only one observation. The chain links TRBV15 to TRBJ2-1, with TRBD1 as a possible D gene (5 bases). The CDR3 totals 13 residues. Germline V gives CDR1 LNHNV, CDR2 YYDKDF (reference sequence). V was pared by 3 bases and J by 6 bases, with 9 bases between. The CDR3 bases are TGTGCCACCAGCAGCGGACACTTCAATGAGCAGTTCTTC. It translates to CATSSGHFNEQFF.

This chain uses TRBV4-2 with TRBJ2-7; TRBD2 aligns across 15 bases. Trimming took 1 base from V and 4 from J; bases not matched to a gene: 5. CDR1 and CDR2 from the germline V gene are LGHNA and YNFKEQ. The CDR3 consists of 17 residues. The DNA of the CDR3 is TGTGCCAGCAGCCAAGTCGGGACTAGCGGGGGGCCTTACGAGCAGTACTTC. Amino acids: CASSQVGTSGGPYEQYF.

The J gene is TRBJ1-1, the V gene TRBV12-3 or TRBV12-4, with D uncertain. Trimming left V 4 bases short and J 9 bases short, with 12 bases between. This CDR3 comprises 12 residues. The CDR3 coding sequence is TGTGCCAGCAGTTCAGGACGGACTAAAGCTTTCTTT. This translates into CASSSGRTKAFF.

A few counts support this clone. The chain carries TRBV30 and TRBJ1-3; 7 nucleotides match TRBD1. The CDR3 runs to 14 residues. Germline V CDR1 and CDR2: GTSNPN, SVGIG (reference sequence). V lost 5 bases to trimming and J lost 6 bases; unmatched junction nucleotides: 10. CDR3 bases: TGTGCCTGGGATAGGGGGCTCTCGGAAAACACCATATATTTT. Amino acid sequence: CAWDRGLSENTIYF.

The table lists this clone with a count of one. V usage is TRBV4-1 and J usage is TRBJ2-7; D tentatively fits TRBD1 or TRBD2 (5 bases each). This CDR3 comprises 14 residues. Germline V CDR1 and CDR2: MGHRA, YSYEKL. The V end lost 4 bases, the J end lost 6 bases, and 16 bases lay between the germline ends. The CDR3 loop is CASSLRDDGREQYF. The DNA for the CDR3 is TGCGCCAGCAGCCTCCGGGACGACGGCCGCGAGCAGTACTTC.

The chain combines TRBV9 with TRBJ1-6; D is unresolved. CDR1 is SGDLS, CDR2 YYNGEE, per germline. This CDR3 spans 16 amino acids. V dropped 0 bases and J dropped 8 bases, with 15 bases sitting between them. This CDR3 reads CASSVDRLGMDSPLHF. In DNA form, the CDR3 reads TGTGCCAGCAGCGTAGACCGTCTGGGAATGGATTCACCCCTCCACTTT.

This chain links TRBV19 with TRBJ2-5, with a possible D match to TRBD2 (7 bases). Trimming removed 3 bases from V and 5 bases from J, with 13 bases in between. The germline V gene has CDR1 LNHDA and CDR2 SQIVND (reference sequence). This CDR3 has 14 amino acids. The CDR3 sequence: CASSMGGADETQYF. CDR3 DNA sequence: TGTGCCAGTAGTATGGGGGGGGCCGACGAGACCCAGTACTTC.

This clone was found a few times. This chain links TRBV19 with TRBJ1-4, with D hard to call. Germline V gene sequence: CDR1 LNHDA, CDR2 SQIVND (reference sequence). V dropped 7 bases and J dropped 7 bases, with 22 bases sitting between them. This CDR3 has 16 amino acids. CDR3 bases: TGTGCCAGTAAGTCGGTGAGGCCTCCCAGGAGTGAAAAACTGTTTTTT. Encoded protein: CASKSVRPPRSEKLFF.

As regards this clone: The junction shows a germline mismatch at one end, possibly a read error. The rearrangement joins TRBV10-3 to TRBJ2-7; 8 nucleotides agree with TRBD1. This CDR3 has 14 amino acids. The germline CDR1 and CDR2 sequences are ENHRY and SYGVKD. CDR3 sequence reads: CAISESLQGVEGCF. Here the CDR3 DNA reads TGTGCCATCAGTGAGTCGCTACAGGGGGTAGAAGGTTGCTTC.

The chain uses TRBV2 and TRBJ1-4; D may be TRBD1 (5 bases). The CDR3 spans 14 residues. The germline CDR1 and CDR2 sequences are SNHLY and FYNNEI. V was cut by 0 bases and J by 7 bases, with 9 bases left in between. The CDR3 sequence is CASSEAGGSEKLFF. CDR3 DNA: TGTGCCAGCAGTGAAGCTGGGGGAAGTGAAAAACTGTTTTTT.

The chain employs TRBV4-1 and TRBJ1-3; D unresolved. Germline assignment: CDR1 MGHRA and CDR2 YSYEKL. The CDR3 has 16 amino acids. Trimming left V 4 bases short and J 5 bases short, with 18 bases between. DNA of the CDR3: TGCGCCAGCAGCCCCGTCCCCGATAAGTGGAGAAACACCATATATTTT. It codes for CASSPVPDKWRNTIYF.

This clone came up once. The CDR3 sequence: CASSRTGQDQETQYF. The CDR3 DNA follows: TGCGCCAGCAGCAGGACAGGACAAGACCAAGAGACCCAGTACTTC. The rearrangement uses TRBV5-1 and TRBJ2-5; 7 bases align to TRBD1. This CDR3 contains 15 residues. The V segment lost 4 bases and the J segment 0 bases; nucleotides outside the gene matches: 6. Germline V gene lookup returns CDR1 SGHRS and CDR2 YFSETQ.

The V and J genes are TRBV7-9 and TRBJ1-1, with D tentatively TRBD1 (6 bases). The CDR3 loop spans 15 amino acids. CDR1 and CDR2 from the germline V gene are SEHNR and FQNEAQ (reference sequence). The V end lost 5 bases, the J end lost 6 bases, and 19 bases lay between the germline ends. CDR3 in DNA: TGTGCCAGCAGCCGGTCGGGGCAGGGGAGCGCTGAAGCTTTCTTT. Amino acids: CASSRSGQGSAEAFF.

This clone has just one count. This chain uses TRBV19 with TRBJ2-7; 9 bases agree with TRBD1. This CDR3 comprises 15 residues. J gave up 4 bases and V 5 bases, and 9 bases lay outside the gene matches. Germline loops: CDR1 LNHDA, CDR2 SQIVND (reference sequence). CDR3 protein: CASSARDRALYEQYF. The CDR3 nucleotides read TGTGCCAGTAGTGCCCGGGACAGGGCGTTGTACGAGCAGTACTTC.